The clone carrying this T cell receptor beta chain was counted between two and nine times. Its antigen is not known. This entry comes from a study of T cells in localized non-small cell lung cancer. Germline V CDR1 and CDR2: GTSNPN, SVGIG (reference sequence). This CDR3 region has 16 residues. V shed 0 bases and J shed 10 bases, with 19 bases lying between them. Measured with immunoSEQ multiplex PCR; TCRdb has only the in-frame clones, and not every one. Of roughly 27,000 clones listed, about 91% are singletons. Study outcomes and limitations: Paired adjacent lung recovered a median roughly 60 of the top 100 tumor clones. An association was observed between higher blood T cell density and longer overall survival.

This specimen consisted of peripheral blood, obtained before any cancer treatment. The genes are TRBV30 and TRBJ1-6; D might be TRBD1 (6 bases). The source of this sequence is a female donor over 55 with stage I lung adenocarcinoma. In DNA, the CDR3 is TGTGCCTGGAGTGTATTGGGCCGGACAGAGGCCTCACCCCTCCACTTT. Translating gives CAWSVLGRTEASPLHF.